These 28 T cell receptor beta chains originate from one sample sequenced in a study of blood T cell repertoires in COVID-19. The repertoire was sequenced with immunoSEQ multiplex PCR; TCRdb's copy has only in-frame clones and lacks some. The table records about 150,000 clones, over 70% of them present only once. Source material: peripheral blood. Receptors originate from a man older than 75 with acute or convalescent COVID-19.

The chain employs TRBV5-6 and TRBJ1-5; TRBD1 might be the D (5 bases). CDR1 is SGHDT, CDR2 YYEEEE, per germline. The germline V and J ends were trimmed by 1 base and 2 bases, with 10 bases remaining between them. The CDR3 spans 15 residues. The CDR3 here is CASSLFRVRNQPQHF. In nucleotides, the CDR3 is TGTGCCAGCAGCTTGTTCAGGGTGCGCAATCAGCCCCAGCATTTT.

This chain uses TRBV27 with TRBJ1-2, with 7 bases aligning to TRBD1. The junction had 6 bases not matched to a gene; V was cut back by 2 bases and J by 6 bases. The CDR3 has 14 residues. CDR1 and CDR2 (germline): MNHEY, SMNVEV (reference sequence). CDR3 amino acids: CASSLRQGSDGYTF. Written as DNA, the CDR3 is TGTGCCAGCAGTTTACGACAGGGTTCAGATGGCTACACCTTC.

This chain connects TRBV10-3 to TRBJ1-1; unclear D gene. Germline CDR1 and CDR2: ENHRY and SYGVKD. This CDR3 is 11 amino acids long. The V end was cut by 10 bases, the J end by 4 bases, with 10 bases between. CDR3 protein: CATREATEAFF. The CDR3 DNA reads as TGTGCCACTAGGGAGGCCACTGAAGCTTTCTTT.

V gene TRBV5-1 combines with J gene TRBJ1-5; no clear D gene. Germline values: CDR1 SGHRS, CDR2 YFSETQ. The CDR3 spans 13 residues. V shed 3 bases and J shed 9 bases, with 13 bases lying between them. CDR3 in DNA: TGCGCCAGCAGCTCGAGTGGATCGGGGCCCCAGCATTTT. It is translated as CASSSSGSGPQHF.

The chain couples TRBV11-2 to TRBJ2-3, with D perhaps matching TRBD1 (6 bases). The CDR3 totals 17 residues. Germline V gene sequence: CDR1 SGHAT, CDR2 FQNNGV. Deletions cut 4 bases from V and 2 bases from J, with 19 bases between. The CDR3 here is CASSSQAGQSYTDTQYF. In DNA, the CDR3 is TGTGCCAGCAGCTCCCAAGCAGGACAGAGCTACACAGATACGCAGTATTTT.

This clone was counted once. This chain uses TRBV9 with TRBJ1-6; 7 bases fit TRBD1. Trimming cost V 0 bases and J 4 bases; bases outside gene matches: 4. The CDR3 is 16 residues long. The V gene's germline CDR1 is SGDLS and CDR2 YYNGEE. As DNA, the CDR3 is TGTGCCAGCAGCGTAGGACAGGGCGCGTATAATTCACCCCTCCACTTT. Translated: CASSVGQGAYNSPLHF.

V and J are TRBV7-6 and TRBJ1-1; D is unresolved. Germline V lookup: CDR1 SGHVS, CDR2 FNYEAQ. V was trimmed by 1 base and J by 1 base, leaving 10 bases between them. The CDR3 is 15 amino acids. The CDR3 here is CASSLGPGRNTEAFF. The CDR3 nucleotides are TGTGCCAGCAGCTTAGGTCCAGGTCGGAACACTGAAGCTTTCTTT.

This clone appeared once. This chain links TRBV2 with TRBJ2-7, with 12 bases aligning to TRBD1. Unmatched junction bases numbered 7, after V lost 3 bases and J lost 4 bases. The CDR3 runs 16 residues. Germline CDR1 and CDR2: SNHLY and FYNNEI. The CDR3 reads CASSDSEGQGAYEQYF. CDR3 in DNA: TGTGCCAGCAGTGATAGTGAGGGACAGGGGGCGTACGAGCAGTACTTC.

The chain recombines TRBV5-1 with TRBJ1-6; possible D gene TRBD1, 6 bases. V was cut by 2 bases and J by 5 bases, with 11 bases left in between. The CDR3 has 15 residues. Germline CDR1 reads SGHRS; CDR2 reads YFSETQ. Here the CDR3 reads CASSLAGENNSPLHF. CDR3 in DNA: TGCGCCAGCAGCTTAGCAGGGGAGAATAATTCACCCCTCCACTTT.

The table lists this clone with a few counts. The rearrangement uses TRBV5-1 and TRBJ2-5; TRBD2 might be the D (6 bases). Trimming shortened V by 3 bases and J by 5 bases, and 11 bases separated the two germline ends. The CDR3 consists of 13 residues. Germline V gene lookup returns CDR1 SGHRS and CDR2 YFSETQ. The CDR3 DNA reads TGCGCCAGCAGCTCCGGGAGTACGGAGACCCAGTACTTC. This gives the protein CASSSGSTETQYF.

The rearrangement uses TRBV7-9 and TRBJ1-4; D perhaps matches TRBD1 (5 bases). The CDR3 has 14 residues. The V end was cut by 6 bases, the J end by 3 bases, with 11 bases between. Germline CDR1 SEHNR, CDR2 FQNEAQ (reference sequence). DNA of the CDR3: TGTGCCAGCAGTCCTGGACACTCTAATGAAAAACTGTTTTTT. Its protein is CASSPGHSNEKLFF.

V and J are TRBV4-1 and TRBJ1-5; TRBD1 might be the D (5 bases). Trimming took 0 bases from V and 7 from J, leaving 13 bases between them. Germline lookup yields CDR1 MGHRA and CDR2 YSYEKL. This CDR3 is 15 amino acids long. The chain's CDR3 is CASSQDDSSWQPQHF. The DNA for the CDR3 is TGCGCCAGCAGCCAAGATGACAGTAGCTGGCAGCCCCAGCATTTT.

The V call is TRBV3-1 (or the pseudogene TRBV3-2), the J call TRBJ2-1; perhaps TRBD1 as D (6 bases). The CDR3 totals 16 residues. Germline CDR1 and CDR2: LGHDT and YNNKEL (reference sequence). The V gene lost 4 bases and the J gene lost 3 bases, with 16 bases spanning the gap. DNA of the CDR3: TGTGCCAGCAGCCGAGGGGAACGGACAGTCTACAATGAGCAGTTCTTC. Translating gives CASSRGERTVYNEQFF.

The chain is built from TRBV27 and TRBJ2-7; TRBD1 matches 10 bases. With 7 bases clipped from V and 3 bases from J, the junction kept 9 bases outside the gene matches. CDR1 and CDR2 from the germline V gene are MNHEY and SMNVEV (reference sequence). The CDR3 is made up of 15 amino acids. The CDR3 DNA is TGTGCCAGCAAAAACGGGGGGGACAGGGGCTACGAGCAGTACTTC. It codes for CASKNGGDRGYEQYF.

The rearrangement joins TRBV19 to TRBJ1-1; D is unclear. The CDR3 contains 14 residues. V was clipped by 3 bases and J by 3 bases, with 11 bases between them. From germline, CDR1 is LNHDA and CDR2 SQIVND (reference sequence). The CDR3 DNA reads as TGTGCCAGTAGTATTGGGCAGTTAGACACTGAAGCTTTCTTT. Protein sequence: CASSIGQLDTEAFF.

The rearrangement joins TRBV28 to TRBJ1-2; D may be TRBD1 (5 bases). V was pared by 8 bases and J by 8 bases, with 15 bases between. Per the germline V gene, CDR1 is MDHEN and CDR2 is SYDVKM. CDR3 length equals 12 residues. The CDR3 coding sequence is TGTGCCAGCGGACTAGGGACCTCGGGCTACACCTTC. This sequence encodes CASGLGTSGYTF.

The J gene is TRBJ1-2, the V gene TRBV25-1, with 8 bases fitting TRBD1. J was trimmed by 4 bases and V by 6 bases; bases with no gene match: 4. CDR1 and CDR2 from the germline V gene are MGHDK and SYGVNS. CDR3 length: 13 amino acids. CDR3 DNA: TGTGCCAGCAGACCGGGGACAGGCTATGGCTACACCTTC. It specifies CASRPGTGYGYTF.

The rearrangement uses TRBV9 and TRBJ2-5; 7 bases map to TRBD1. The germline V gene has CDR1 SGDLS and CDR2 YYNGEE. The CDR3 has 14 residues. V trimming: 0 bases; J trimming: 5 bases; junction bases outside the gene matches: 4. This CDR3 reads CASSVGQGRETQYF. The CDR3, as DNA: TGTGCCAGCAGCGTAGGACAGGGAAGGGAGACCCAGTACTTC. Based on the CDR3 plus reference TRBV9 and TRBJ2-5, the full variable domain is DSGVTQTPKHLITATGQRVTLRCSPRSGDLSVYWYQQSLDQGLQFLIQYYNGEERAKGNILERFSAQQFPDLHSELNLSSLELGDSALYFCASSVGQGRETQYFGPGTRLLVL.

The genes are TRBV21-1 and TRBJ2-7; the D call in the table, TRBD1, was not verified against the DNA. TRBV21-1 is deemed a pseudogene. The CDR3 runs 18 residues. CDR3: CASSKGIGTGDKPYEQYF. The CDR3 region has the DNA TGTGCCAGCAGCAAAGGGATTGGGACAGGGGATAAGCCCTACGAGCAGTACTTC.

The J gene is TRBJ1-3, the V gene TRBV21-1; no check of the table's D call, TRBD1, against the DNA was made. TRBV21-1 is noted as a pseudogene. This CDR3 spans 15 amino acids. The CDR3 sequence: CASSKTPNSGNTIYF. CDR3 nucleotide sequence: TGTGCCAGCAGCAAGACACCAAACTCTGGAAACACCATATATTTT.

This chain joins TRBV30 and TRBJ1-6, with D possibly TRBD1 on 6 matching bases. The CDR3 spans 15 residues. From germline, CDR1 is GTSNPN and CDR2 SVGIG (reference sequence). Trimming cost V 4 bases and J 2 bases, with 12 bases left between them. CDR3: CAWTPGGTYNSPLHF. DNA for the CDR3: TGTGCCTGGACCCCGGGGGGCACCTATAATTCACCCCTCCACTTT.

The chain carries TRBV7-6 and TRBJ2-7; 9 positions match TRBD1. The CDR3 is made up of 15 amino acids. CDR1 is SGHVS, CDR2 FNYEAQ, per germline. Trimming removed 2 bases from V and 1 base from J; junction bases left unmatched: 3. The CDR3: CASSLQDRGSYEQYF. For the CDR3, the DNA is TGTGCCAGCAGCTTACAGGACAGGGGATCCTACGAGCAGTACTTC. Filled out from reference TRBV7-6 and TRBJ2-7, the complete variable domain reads GAGVSQSPRYKVTKRGQDVALRCDPISGHVSLYWYRQALGQGPEFLTYFNYEAQQDKSGLPNDRFSAERPEGSISTLTIQRTEQRDSAMYRCASSLQDRGSYEQYFGPGTRLTVT.

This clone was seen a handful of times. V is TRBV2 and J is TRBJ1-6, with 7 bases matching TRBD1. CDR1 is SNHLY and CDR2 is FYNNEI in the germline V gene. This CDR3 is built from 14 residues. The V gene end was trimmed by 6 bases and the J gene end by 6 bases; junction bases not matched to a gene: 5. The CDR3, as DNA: TGTGCCAGCAGGACAGGGTACGGTAATTCACCCCTCCACTTT. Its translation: CASRTGYGNSPLHF. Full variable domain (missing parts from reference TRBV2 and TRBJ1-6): EPEVTQTPSHQVTQMGQEVILRCVPISNHLYFYWYRQILGQKVEFLVSFYNNEISEKSEIFDDQFSVERPDGSNFTLKIRSTKLEDSAMYFCASRTGYGNSPLHFGNGTRLTVT.

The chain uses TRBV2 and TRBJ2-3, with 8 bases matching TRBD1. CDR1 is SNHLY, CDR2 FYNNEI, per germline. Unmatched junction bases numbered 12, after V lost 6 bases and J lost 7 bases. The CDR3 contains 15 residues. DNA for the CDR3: TGTGCCAGCAGCCCAAGCCCAGGGGGCTCAAATACGCAGTATTTT. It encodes CASSPSPGGSNTQYF.

The CDR3 coding sequence is TGTGCCAGCACAACAGGATTCTCTGGAAACACCATATATTTT. Translating gives CASTTGFSGNTIYF. The chain joins TRBV2 to TRBJ1-3; weak D call: TRBD1 (5 bases). Trimming took off 7 bases at V and 0 bases at J, with 10 bases between the two ends. There are 14 residues in the CDR3. Germline lookup yields CDR1 SNHLY and CDR2 FYNNEI.

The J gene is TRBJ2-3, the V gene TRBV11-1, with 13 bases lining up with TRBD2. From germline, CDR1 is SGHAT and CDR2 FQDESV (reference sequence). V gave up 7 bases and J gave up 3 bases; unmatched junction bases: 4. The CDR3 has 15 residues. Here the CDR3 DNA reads TGTGCCAGCAAGATACTAGCGGGAGGGACAGATACGCAGTATTTT. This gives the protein CASKILAGGTDTQYF.

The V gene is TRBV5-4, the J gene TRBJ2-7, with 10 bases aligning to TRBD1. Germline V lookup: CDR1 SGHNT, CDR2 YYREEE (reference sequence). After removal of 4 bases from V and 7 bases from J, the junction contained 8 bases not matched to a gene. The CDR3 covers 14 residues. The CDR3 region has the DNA TGTGCCAGCAGCACAAAGACAGGGGGCGGGGAGCAGTACTTC. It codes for CASSTKTGGGEQYF.

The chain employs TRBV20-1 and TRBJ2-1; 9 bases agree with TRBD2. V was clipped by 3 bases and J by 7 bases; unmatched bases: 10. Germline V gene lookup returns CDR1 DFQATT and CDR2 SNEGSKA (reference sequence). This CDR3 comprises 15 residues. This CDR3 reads CSASRAVAGVNEQFF. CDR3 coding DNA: TGCAGTGCTAGTCGTGCGGTAGCGGGAGTGAATGAGCAGTTCTTC.